One T cell receptor beta chain is described in this entry. The source of the sample is a study of blood T cell repertoires in COVID-19. For the study at large: Samples of COVID-19 (acute and convalescent) were obtained from the United States, Italy and Spain.

Original methodology: The authors estimated nucleated cell counts from reference gene primer amplification. TCRdb's copy holds only in-frame clones and misses some; the assay was immunoSEQ multiplex PCR. V and J calls and clone size are copied from that table; D and trimming were computed from the DNA. In the table there are over 250,000 clones, approximately 85% of which are singletons. CDR3 length: 13 amino acids. Germline CDR1 SEHNR, CDR2 FQNEAQ (reference sequence). V was clipped by 11 bases and J by 3 bases, with 17 bases between them. The receptor's source is a human donor in a cohort sampled during active COVID-19. Sequencing was done on a sample of peripheral blood. The J gene is TRBJ2-7, the V gene TRBV7-9, with a tentative D call TRBD1 (6 bases). The DNA for the CDR3 is TGTGCCGGGGAAGGGACATCTAGCTACGAGCAGTACTTC. Translated: CAGEGTSSYEQYF.